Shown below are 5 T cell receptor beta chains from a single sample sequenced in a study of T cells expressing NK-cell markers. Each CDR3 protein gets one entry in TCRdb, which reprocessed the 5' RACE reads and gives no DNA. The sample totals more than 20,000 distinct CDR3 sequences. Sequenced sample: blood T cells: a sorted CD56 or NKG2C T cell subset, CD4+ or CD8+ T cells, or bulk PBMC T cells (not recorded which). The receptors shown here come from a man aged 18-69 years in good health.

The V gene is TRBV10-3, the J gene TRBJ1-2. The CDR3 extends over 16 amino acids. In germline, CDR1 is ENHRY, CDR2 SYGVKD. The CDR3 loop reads CAISESGRLANYGYTF.

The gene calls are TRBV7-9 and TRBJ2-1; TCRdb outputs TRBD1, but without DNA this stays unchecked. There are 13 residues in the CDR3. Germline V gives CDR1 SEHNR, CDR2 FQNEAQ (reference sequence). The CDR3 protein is CASRYVQGDEQFF.

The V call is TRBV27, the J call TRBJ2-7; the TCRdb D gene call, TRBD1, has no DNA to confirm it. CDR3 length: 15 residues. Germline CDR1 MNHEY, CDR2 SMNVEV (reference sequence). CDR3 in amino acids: CASSFEGGLVYEQYF.

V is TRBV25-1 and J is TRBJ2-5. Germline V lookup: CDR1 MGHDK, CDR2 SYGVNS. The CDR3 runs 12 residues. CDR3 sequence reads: CASSNRRETQYF.

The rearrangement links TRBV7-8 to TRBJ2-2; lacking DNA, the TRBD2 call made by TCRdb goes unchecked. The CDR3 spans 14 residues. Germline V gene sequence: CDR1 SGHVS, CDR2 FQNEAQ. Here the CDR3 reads CASSPTSYTGELFF.